The present T cell receptor beta chain was sequenced within a study of T cell clonality in common variable immunodeficiency (dated by TCRdb to the mid-2010s). The research as a whole found: Healthy controls shared more TCRbeta clones with each other than CVID subjects shared among themselves (p < 0.0001). According to the authors, finding the cause of the higher clonality in CVID would require sequencing the repertoires of T cell subpopulations. Even though DNA input was equal, the average per sample came to approximately 74,000 unique sequences for controls compared with about 30,000 for CVID samples. Correlations between repertoire features and clinical complications were limited by patient heterogeneity within the CVID cohort. Fewer deletions and N-nucleotide insertions were reportedly observed in CVID TCRbeta sequences, and highly modified clones with 13 or more V deletions were reportedly absent from CVID TCRbeta sequences. Compared with healthy controls, CVID subjects showed increased TCRbeta clonality (t-test p = 0.018), a feature most characteristic of about a third of subjects.

Equivalent amounts of genomic DNA from CVID and control samples were used as sequencing input. For every sample, a 60 bp segment covering the rearranged TCRbeta CDR3 region was amplified and then sequenced. The immunoSEQ assay, a bias-corrected multiplex PCR with high-throughput sequencing, was employed for TCRbeta amplification. Regarding the original processing steps: Each unique nucleotide sequence was treated as a clone and annotated with V, D and J genes, copy number and frequency. Sequences were labeled productive if in frame, and non-productive if out of frame or containing stop codons. As previously described, Shannon's entropy was used to calculate clonality. The predicted amino acid sequences of productive clones were used to derive mean CDR3 Kyte-Doolittle hydropathy. Using the R hclust function, scaled V gene usage was clustered hierarchically with Manhattan distance and complete linkage. Sharing of clones by CDR3 amino acid sequence was evaluated by resampling 12 repertoires per group over 100 rounds. The repertoires were searched for 55 to 75 published EBV-specific and roughly 230 published CMV-specific TCRbeta sequences. After a couple of CVID samples that produced fewer than 10,000 sequences were dropped from the analysis, 35 to 50 CVID repertoires remained. TCRdb holds this immuneACCESS table with in-frame rearrangements only. Some clones are missing; in checked studies, unresolved V genes explain under half, and the rest has no known cause. V and J calls and clone size are given by that table; D and trimming were obtained from the DNA. With some 43,000 clones recorded, this sample contains no clone counted only once. The ten largest make up approximately 2.2% of the sample.

Based on its abundance in the sample, this clone is medium-sized (0.01 to 0.1%). Its recognized antigen is unknown. Germline and junction disagree at one end, which may indicate a read error. The read ends 3 residues early relative to the CDR3; the germline J gene fills the gap. Most of the CVID patients and most of the healthy controls were of Caucasian heritage. Heparinized peripheral whole blood samples of roughly 5 to 8 ml were obtained from each donor. Genomic DNA from adults with common variable immune deficiency (CVID) and from healthy adult controls was used to sequence TCRbeta CDR3 repertoires. The control group was made up of roughly 22 healthy adult volunteers (about ten male and 12 female) whose ages ranged from about 20 to 66 years, with a mean age of approximately 34. Diluted blood was subjected to density centrifugation over Hypaque 1077 or Ficoll-Paque for isolation of peripheral blood mononuclear cells. Unsorted mononuclear cells served as the source of genomic DNA, which was extracted either by Qiagen column purification or by a centrifugation-based method.

The germline V gene (reference sequence) supplies CDR1 SSHAT and CDR2 FNYEAQ. Spanning cysteine to phenylalanine, the CDR3 consists of 13 amino acids. Shown are 30 bases from within the CDR3, in frame from base 1. The rearrangement joined TRBV7-7 to TRBJ2-2; matching of 5 bases hints at TRBD1 as the D gene. The clonotype comes from a person aged 18 to 75 in good health. What was sequenced was peripheral blood mononuclear cells. The covered CDR3 bases are TGTGCTAGCAGCACAGGGAACACCGGGGAG. The resulting protein is CASSTGNTGE. The entire CDR3 sequence reads CASSTGNTGELFF.